This paragraph covers one TCR beta chain sequence. This CDR3 comprises 14 residues. Sequenced by immunoSEQ multiplex PCR; TCRdb stores in-frame clones only, minus some. This repertoire shows 180,000 or so clones, about four fifths found once; its top ten account for roughly 9.6%. The data originate from a study of blood T cell repertoires in COVID-19. Study background: Collection of acute and convalescent COVID-19 samples took place in the United States, Italy and Spain. Sample material is recorded as cDNA or gDNA derived from T cells, B-cell-depleted T cells, or PBMCs.

The clonotype was recovered from a woman between 40 and 50 years old with COVID-19, enrolled during active disease. J is TRBJ2-5 and V is TRBV21-1; TRBD2 is the table's D call and was not checked against the DNA. TRBV21-1 is described as a pseudogene. The specimen sequenced was peripheral blood. Here the CDR3 DNA reads TGTGCCAGCAGAAAAAAAAGGACTAAAGAGACCCAGTACTTC. Translating gives CASRKKRTKETQYF.